This T cell receptor beta chain was captured in a study of naive and memory T cell subsets. Germline lookup yields CDR1 MNHEY and CDR2 SVGEGT. This CDR3 spans 18 amino acids. The V gene end was trimmed by 6 bases and the J gene end by 2 bases; junction bases not matched to a gene: 10. Sample share makes this clonotype medium-sized (0.01 to 0.1%). Adult healthy volunteers gave 2.5 ml peripheral blood for whole-blood RNA. For blood and skin samples, reverse transcription used TCR alpha and beta constant primers. MiXCR, applied by TCRdb to the 5' RACE reads, yields one record per CDR3 protein. The repertoire holds tens of thousands of distinct CDR3 sequences, with 20% to 25% as singletons.

This sequence was found in a female donor in good health. V is TRBV6-2 or TRBV6-3 and J is TRBJ2-5; 15 bases are a match to TRBD2. The CDR3 DNA reads as TGTGCCAGCAGCCCACTGCCCGGACTAGCGGGAGGGCAAGAGACCCAGTACTTC. This translates into CASSPLPGLAGGQETQYF.